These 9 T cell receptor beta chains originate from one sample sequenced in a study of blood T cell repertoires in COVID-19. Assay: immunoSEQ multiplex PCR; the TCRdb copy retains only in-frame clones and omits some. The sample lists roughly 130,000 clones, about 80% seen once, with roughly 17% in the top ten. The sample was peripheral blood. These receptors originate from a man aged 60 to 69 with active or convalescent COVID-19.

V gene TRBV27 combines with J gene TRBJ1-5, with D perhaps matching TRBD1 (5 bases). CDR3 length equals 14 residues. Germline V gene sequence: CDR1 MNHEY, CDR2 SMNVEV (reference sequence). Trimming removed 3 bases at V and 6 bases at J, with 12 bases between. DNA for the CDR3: TGTGCCAGCAGTTTCGGGGGAGGAGGTCAGCCCCAGCATTTT. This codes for CASSFGGGGQPQHF.

As DNA, the CDR3 is TGTGCTAGTGGCATGGGGGCCAGCACAGATACGCAGTATTTT. Protein sequence: CASGMGASTDTQYF. This chain connects TRBV12-5 to TRBJ2-3; D may be TRBD1 (6 bases). The CDR3 covers 14 residues. With 6 bases removed from V and 0 bases from J, the gap between germline ends came to 10 bases. Germline CDR1 LGHNT, CDR2 FRNRAP.

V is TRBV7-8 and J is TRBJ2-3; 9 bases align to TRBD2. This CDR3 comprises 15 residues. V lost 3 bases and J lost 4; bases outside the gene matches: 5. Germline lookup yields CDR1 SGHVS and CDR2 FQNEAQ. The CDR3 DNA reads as TGTGCCAGCAGCTTTAGCGGGAGAAGCCCAGATACGCAGTATTTT. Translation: CASSFSGRSPDTQYF.

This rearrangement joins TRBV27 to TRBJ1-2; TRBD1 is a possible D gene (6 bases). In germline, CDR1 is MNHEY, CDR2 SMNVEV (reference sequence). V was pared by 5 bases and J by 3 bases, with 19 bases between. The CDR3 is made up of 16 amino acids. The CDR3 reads CASSPPRQVGDYGYTF. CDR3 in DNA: TGTGCCAGCAGTCCCCCCCGACAGGTCGGCGACTATGGCTACACCTTC.

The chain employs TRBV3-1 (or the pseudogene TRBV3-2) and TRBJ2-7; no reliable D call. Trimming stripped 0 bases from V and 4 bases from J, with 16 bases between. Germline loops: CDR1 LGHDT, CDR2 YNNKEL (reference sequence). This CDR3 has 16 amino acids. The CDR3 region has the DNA TGTGCCAGCAGCCAAGAGATCCCGCCAACACCTTACGAGCAGTACTTC. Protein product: CASSQEIPPTPYEQYF.

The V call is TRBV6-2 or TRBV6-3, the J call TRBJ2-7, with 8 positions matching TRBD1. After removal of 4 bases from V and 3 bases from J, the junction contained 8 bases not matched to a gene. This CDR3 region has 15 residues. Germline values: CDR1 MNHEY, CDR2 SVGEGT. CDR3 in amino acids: CASSSRQGQYYEQYF. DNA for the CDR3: TGTGCCAGCAGTTCTCGACAGGGGCAATACTACGAGCAGTACTTC.

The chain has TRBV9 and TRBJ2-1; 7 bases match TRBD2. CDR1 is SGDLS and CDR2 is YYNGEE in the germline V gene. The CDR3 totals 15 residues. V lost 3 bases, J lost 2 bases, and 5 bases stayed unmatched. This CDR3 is CASSGPSGTYNEQFF. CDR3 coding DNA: TGTGCCAGCAGCGGACCTAGCGGAACCTACAATGAGCAGTTCTTC.

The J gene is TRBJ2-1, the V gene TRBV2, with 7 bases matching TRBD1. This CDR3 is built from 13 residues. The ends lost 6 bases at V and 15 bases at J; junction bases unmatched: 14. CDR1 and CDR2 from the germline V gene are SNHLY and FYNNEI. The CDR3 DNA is TGTGCCAGCAGCCAAAACACCCCACAGGGGTCGTTCTTC. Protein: CASSQNTPQGSFF. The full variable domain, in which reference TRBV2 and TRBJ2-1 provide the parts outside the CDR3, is EPEVTQTPSHQVTQMGQEVILRCVPISNHLYFYWYRQILGQKVEFLVSFYNNEISEKSEIFDDQFSVERPDGSNFTLKIRSTKLEDSAMYFCASSQNTPQGSFFGPGTRLTVL.

CDR3 nucleotide sequence: TGTGCCAGCAGGGGGGAGGGCTTGTGTGTAGGTGAAGCTTTCTTT. It yields the protein CASRGEGLCVGEAFF. The genes are TRBV9 and TRBJ1-1; the D gene is possibly TRBD1 (5 bases). Germline V gene lookup returns CDR1 SGDLS and CDR2 YYNGEE. V lost 5 bases and J lost 7, with 21 bases in between. The CDR3 contains 15 residues.